Shown below are 14 T cell receptor beta chains from a single sample sequenced in a study of post-analysis software for immune sequencing data. These receptors' targets are unknown. Study observations and caveats: Comparison of patients with controls showed five or six TRBV segments more frequent in patients, TRBV5-6, TRBV5-1 and TRBV20-1 among them.

Unique-molecular-identifier-tagged TCR beta cDNA libraries were used. TCRdb reprocessed the PCR reads via MiXCR and lists one record per CDR3 protein. The sample contains about 460,000 distinct CDR3 sequences, roughly 45% of which appear only once. The source material was blood. The receptors were gathered from a girl aged 10 to 17 with multiple sclerosis.

The chain couples TRBV13 to TRBJ2-3; a possible D gene is TRBD1 (6 bases). V lost 2 bases and J 1 base, leaving 13 bases between the germline ends. The CDR3 is 16 residues long. Germline V gene data show CDR1 as PRHDT and CDR2 as FYEKMQ (reference sequence). The CDR3 nucleotides are TGTGCCAGCAGCTTAAGACAGGTTCCCCGCACAGATACGCAGTATTTT. Amino acid sequence: CASSLRQVPRTDTQYF.

The chain combines TRBV19 with TRBJ2-5; no definite D call. The V and J ends lost 7 bases and 2 bases respectively, with 11 bases between them. Germline-derived CDR1 and CDR2 are LNHDA and SQIVND (reference sequence). The CDR3 consists of 13 residues. CDR3 in amino acids: CASTQSTQETQYF. The CDR3 nucleotides are TGTGCCAGTACTCAGTCAACTCAAGAGACCCAGTACTTC.

This chain's CDR3 is CASSLVTGTEAFF. DNA for the CDR3: TGCGCCAGCTCCTTGGTTACGGGTACTGAAGCTTTCTTT. The J gene is TRBJ1-1, the V gene TRBV5-1; D gene unclear. Germline CDR1 SGHRS, CDR2 YFSETQ. This CDR3 is 13 amino acids long. Trimming took 7 bases from V and 5 from J, leaving 15 bases between them.

The chain recombines TRBV12-3 or TRBV12-4 with TRBJ2-5; D is ambiguous. Judging by the DNA end, TRBJ2-7 fits better; the J call may be wrong. The CDR3 has 12 amino acids. DNA of the CDR3: TGTGCCAGCAGTTTTTTGGCACCCGAGCAGTACTTC. Amino acids: CASSFLAPEQYF.

The chain employs TRBV2 and TRBJ1-4; 7 nucleotides agree with TRBD1. The trim removed 9 bases at V and 4 bases at J, leaving 8 bases unmatched. Germline CDR1 and CDR2: SNHLY and FYNNEI. This CDR3 contains 14 residues. CDR3 amino acids: CARGTGTVNEKLFF. The CDR3 DNA is TGTGCCAGGGGGACCGGGACAGTTAATGAAAAACTGTTTTTT.

The chain joins TRBV29-1 to TRBJ1-1; D call uncertain. The CDR3 loop spans 13 amino acids. V lost 4 bases and J 1 base, leaving 10 bases between the germline ends. CDR1 and CDR2 from the germline V gene are SQVTM and ANQGSEA. The CDR3 region has the DNA TGCAGCGTTGGGAGTGCAGGGAACACTGAAGCTTTCTTT. Translating gives CSVGSAGNTEAFF.

This clonotype was seen a handful of times. The CDR3 region has the DNA TGTGCCAGCAGCTTAGGACTAGCGGGGCATAATGAGCAGTTCTTC. Its protein is CASSLGLAGHNEQFF. The chain combines TRBV11-2 with TRBJ2-1; TRBD2 matches at 11 bases. In germline, CDR1 is SGHAT, CDR2 FQNNGV. This CDR3 spans 15 amino acids. J gave up 7 bases and V 1 base, and 3 bases lay outside the gene matches.

This clonotype occurred a few times. The chain recombines TRBV7-3 with TRBJ2-1; a weak D match, TRBD2 (5 bases). Trimming shortened V by 0 bases and J by 13 bases, and 10 bases separated the two germline ends. This CDR3 is 12 amino acids long. CDR1 SGHTA and CDR2 FQGTGA come from the germline V gene. CDR3 residues: CASSLTGAQQFF. The CDR3 coding sequence is TGTGCCAGCAGCTTAACGGGAGCCCAACAGTTCTTC.

CDR3 sequence (DNA): TGTGCCAGCAGTCGGACAGTCGTCTCCTACAATGAGCAGTTCTTC. As protein: CASSRTVVSYNEQFF. The chain carries TRBV12-3 or TRBV12-4 and TRBJ2-1; possible D gene TRBD1, 6 bases. The CDR3 is 15 amino acids. Trimming pared 5 bases from V and 0 bases from J, leaving 11 bases between.

The rearrangement links TRBV29-1 to TRBJ1-2, with D perhaps TRBD1 (6 bases). V was clipped by 6 bases and J by 8 bases, with 28 bases between them. Per germline, CDR1 SQVTM and CDR2 ANQGSEA. There are 16 residues in the CDR3. The CDR3 sequence: CSVALRGATTLLGYTF. CDR3 DNA sequence: TGCAGCGTAGCCCTACGGGGGGCTACTACTCTTTTGGGCTACACCTTC.

The chain uses TRBV11-1 and TRBJ2-1, with TRBD2 identical over 14 bases. This CDR3 is built from 20 residues. Germline trimming cut 1 base from V and 0 bases from J; bases unmatched to any gene: 8. Germline V gene lookup returns CDR1 SGHAT and CDR2 FQDESV (reference sequence). CDR3 bases: TGTGCCAGCAGCTTAGGAGCGGGACTAGCGGGAGAAAGCTCCTACAATGAGCAGTTCTTC. The encoded protein is CASSLGAGLAGESSYNEQFF.

The chain is built from TRBV10-1 and TRBJ1-1; 8 bases align to TRBD1. The CDR3 length is 13 residues. Per the germline V gene, CDR1 is WNHNN and CDR2 is SYGVQD (reference sequence). V lost 0 bases to trimming and J lost 8 bases; unmatched junction nucleotides: 2. The CDR3 nucleotides are TGCGCCAGCAGTGAGTCCGGACAGGGAGAAGCTTTCTTT. It encodes CASSESGQGEAFF.

This chain uses TRBV7-8 with TRBJ2-7; the D gene is possibly TRBD1 (6 bases). This CDR3 spans 14 amino acids. V lost 7 bases and J lost 1, with 14 bases in between. Germline V gene data show CDR1 as SGHVS and CDR2 as FQNEAQ. The CDR3 spells CASNLDSTSYEQYF. The CDR3, as DNA: TGTGCCAGCAACTTGGACAGCACTTCCTACGAGCAGTACTTC.

In DNA form, the CDR3 reads TGTGCCAGCAGTCCCGTTGGTACCCCCTACGAGCAGTACTTC. It encodes CASSPVGTPYEQYF. The rearrangement links TRBV27 to TRBJ2-7; D is unclear. V lost 5 bases, J lost 2 bases, and 13 bases lay in between. CDR1 is MNHEY, CDR2 SMNVEV, per germline (reference sequence). CDR3 length: 14 residues.